The entry below gives a single TCR beta chain sequence along with its context. Antigen: not known. This specimen belongs to a study of yellow fever vaccine responses in identical twins. TCRdb reprocessed the RT-PCR reads with MiXCR, giving one entry per CDR3 protein. Of under 20,000 distinct CDR3 sequences listed, roughly two thirds are singletons. General study findings and limits: The T cell response to vaccination in identical twins was reportedly partly convergent and partly personalized.

The material sequenced was T cells from blood (PBMCs), unsorted or a sorted subset (not recorded which), taken before or after yellow fever vaccination (not recorded which). This receptor was taken from a woman between 18 and 29 years old who received the yellow fever vaccine.

CDR3 coding DNA: TGTGCCAGCAGTGATATGAGCGGCTCTGGGGCCAACGTCCTGACTTTC. Translating gives CASSDMSGSGANVLTF. The chain links TRBV6-1 to TRBJ2-6, with D possibly matching TRBD2 (5 bases). Trimming removed 3 bases from V and 0 bases from J, with 9 bases in between. Germline lookup yields CDR1 MNHNS and CDR2 SASEGT. This CDR3 spans 16 amino acids.